This T cell receptor (beta chain) was obtained from a study of blood T cell repertoires in COVID-19. On the study more broadly: COVID-19 samples from acute and convalescent phases originated in the United States, Italy and Spain. PBMCs, B-cell-depleted T cells, or T cells provided the cDNA or gDNA that made up the material.

The CDR3 runs to 17 residues. The trim removed 4 bases at V and 5 bases at J, leaving 14 bases unmatched. In germline, CDR1 is LGHNA, CDR2 YSLEER. Authors' processing steps: Estimation of nucleated cell counts was performed using reference gene primer amplification. The method was immunoSEQ multiplex PCR; TCRdb's version includes in-frame clones alone and lacks a portion of them. The V and J calls and the clone size are those of that table, but D and trimming were determined from the DNA. Of roughly 350,000 clones listed, approximately 90% are singletons. This TCR was recovered from a woman in her 50s with active or convalescent COVID-19. Input material: peripheral blood. The chain joins TRBV4-3 to TRBJ2-1; 7 bases map to TRBD1. The CDR3 region has the DNA TGCGCCAGCAGCCCCTCGGATACACAGGGGCAACACAATGAGCAGTTCTTC. Translating it yields CASSPSDTQGQHNEQFF.